The entry below describes one T cell receptor beta chain. This sample is part of a study of blood T cell repertoires in COVID-19. Study-wide background: COVID-19 samples, acute and convalescent, were from the United States, Italy and Spain. From T cells, B-cell-depleted T cells, or PBMCs came the material, which was cDNA or gDNA.

CDR1 is MNHEY, CDR2 SVGAGI, per germline. There are 14 residues in the CDR3. Trimming removed 7 bases from V and 7 bases from J; junction bases left unmatched: 13. Original handling: Reference gene primer amplification gave nucleated cell count estimates. Clones were sequenced by immunoSEQ multiplex PCR, and TCRdb holds only the in-frame ones, with some missing. V and J calls and clone size are as listed in that table; D and trimming were resolved from the DNA. This table has approximately 40,000 clones, 91% appearing once. The sequenced material came from peripheral blood. The chain links TRBV6-5 to TRBJ2-7, with 7 positions matching TRBD2. This sequence originates from a woman aged 80 or older with acute or convalescent COVID-19. Written as DNA, the CDR3 is TGTGCCAGCACCCCCTCGGGGGGTACGCTGGAGCAGTACTTC. Its translation: CASTPSGGTLEQYF.